This T cell receptor (beta chain) was identified during a study of cytomegalovirus exposure and HLA in healthy donors. Looking at the study overall: Of fewer than 450 genotyped donors, 81% clustered with self-reported Caucasian donors. Notes on the study in general: CMV serostatus stood as the only immune exposure information on hand.

60 Vbeta and 13 Jbeta primers were used in PCR. Assay used: immunoSEQ multiplex PCR; TCRdb lists only in-frame clones, some missing. The sample comprises about 190,000 clones, roughly 75% of which are singletons, and 4.5% to 5.5% rests with the top ten. Note on this clone: Its antigen is as yet unknown.

With 2 bases clipped from V and 7 bases from J, the junction kept 16 bases outside the gene matches. CDR1 is LNHDA, CDR2 SQIVND, per germline (reference sequence). This CDR3 spans 18 amino acids. The receptor was isolated from a young man in good health and CMV-seropositive. Sequencing input: PBMCs. V gene TRBV19 combines with J gene TRBJ2-2; 7 nucleotides agree with TRBD2. The CDR3 is CASSILGGGPKSYGELFF. For the CDR3, the DNA is TGTGCCAGTAGTATACTGGGGGGAGGGCCTAAGAGTTACGGGGAGCTGTTTTTT. Variable domain in full (rest from reference TRBV19 and TRBJ2-2): DGGITQSPKYLFRKEGQNVTLSCEQNLNHDAMYWYRQDPGQGLRLIYYSQIVNDFQKGDIAEGYSVSREKKESFPLTVTSAQKNPTAFYLCASSILGGGPKSYGELFFGEGSRLTVL.